Following are 18 T cell receptor beta chains from one sample sequenced in a study of shared clonotypes between healthy human individuals. Assay: immunoSEQ multiplex PCR; the TCRdb copy retains only in-frame clones and omits some. Of 2,500,000 or so clones listed, 92% are singletons. Sequencing input: naive CD4+ T cells from PBMCs. Subset meaning: CD45RA+ positively selected. The receptor set was obtained from a man between 18 and 29 years old in good health. Some clones in this sample may be carry-over from other donors' samples.

This chain connects TRBV4-1 to TRBJ1-4, with 8 bases identical to TRBD1. This CDR3 comprises 16 residues. The V segment lost 3 bases and the J segment 5 bases; nucleotides outside the gene matches: 8. In germline, CDR1 is MGHRA, CDR2 YSYEKL. The DNA of the CDR3 is TGCGCCAGCAGCCATCTACAGGGGGTCTTGAATGAAAAACTGTTTTTT. Translated, it gives CASSHLQGVLNEKLFF.

This chain uses TRBV29-1 with TRBJ1-1; D uncertain. The CDR3 is 12 residues long. Germline V gene sequence: CDR1 SQVTM, CDR2 ANQGSEA. V was trimmed by 6 bases and J by 1 base, leaving 9 bases between them. The CDR3 region is CSVRHKNTEAFF. DNA for the CDR3: TGCAGCGTGAGACATAAGAACACTGAAGCTTTCTTT.

This chain uses TRBV18 with TRBJ1-1; D possibly corresponds to TRBD1 (6 bases). The CDR3 consists of 14 residues. V was shortened by 6 bases and J by 1 base, with 12 bases between the two germline ends. CDR1 KGHSH and CDR2 LQKENI come from the germline V gene. DNA for the CDR3: TGTGCCAGCTCGCAACAGGGACAGAACACTGAAGCTTTCTTT. As protein: CASSQQGQNTEAFF. Full variable domain (outside the CDR3, taken from reference TRBV18 and TRBJ1-1): NAGVMQNPRHLVRRRGQEARLRCSPMKGHSHVYWYRQLPEEGLKFMVYLQKENIIDESGMPKERFSAEFPKEGPSILRIQQVVRGDSAAYFCASSQQGQNTEAFFGQGTRLTVV.

The V and J genes are TRBV6-6 and TRBJ1-2; 7 nucleotides align to TRBD1. In germline, CDR1 is MNHNY, CDR2 SVGAGI (reference sequence). V lost 6 bases and J lost 6; bases outside the gene matches: 13. The CDR3 spans 15 residues. As DNA, the CDR3 is TGTGCCAGCAGACGACCCGACAGGGCGGACAATGGCTACACCTTC. Protein sequence: CASRRPDRADNGYTF.

The rearrangement joins TRBV25-1 to TRBJ2-3; 7 positions match TRBD2. Per germline, CDR1 MGHDK and CDR2 SYGVNS. The CDR3 loop spans 15 amino acids. The ends lost 4 bases at V and 6 bases at J; junction bases unmatched: 10. Written as DNA, the CDR3 is TGTGCCAGCAGTGCTGGACTAGGGCCAACGGATACGCAGTATTTT. It yields the protein CASSAGLGPTDTQYF.

The genes are TRBV6-5 and TRBJ2-7; no firm D call. Looked up from germline, CDR1 is MNHEY and CDR2 is SVGAGI. The CDR3 covers 13 residues. V was shortened by 2 bases and J by 3 bases, with 8 bases between the two germline ends. The CDR3 nucleotides read TGTGCCAGCAGTTACGGACCGAACTACGAGCAGTACTTC. Amino acids: CASSYGPNYEQYF.

The rearrangement uses TRBV10-2 and TRBJ2-2; tentatively, D is TRBD2 (6 bases). Germline V lookup: CDR1 WSHSY, CDR2 SAAADI. There are 15 residues in the CDR3. Trimming removed 4 bases from V and 6 bases from J, with 15 bases in between. CDR3 residues: CASSVVGSSAGELFF. DNA of the CDR3: TGCGCCAGCAGTGTTGTCGGGAGCTCGGCCGGGGAGCTGTTTTTT.

With regard to this clone: The same CDR3 arises from other DNA sequences in this sample as well. The rearrangement links TRBV2 to TRBJ1-2; tentative D call: TRBD1 (5 bases). The germline V gene has CDR1 SNHLY and CDR2 FYNNEI. This CDR3 contains 14 residues. The germline V and J ends were trimmed by 3 bases and 4 bases, with 12 bases remaining between them. The CDR3 nucleotides read TGTGCCAGCAGTGAGGCCTTGAGGGGCTATGGCTACACCTTC. This codes for CASSEALRGYGYTF.

The V call is TRBV2, the J call TRBJ1-5; possible D gene TRBD1, 6 bases. The CDR3 extends over 15 amino acids. V was cut by 4 bases and J by 7 bases, with 17 bases left in between. Germline V gene lookup returns CDR1 SNHLY and CDR2 FYNNEI. CDR3 residues: CASSGQELWGQPQHF. The CDR3 nucleotides are TGTGCCAGCAGTGGACAGGAGCTTTGGGGCCAGCCCCAGCATTTT. The complete variable domain, with remaining parts taken from reference TRBV2 and TRBJ1-5, reads EPEVTQTPSHQVTQMGQEVILRCVPISNHLYFYWYRQILGQKVEFLVSFYNNEISEKSEIFDDQFSVERPDGSNFTLKIRSTKLEDSAMYFCASSGQELWGQPQHFGDGTRLSIL.

V gene TRBV28 combines with J gene TRBJ1-5, with TRBD1 matching over 7 bases. With 2 bases clipped from V and 7 bases from J, the junction kept 5 bases outside the gene matches. Germline values: CDR1 MDHEN, CDR2 SYDVKM. CDR3 size: 14 residues. CDR3 sequence: CASSLNNRGQPQHF. Here the CDR3 DNA reads TGTGCCAGCAGTTTAAATAACAGGGGCCAGCCCCAGCATTTT. Complete variable domain (other parts from reference TRBV28 and TRBJ1-5): DVKVTQSSRYLVKRTGEKVFLECVQDMDHENMFWYRQDPGLGLRLIYFSYDVKMKEKGDIPEGYSVSREKKERFSLILESASTNQTSMYLCASSLNNRGQPQHFGDGTRLSIL.

V is TRBV19 and J is TRBJ1-3; 9 bases are shared with TRBD1. From germline, CDR1 is LNHDA and CDR2 SQIVND (reference sequence). The CDR3 has 15 amino acids. Trimming removed 5 bases from V and 4 bases from J; junction bases left unmatched: 6. CDR3 in amino acids: CASSLGTGSGNTIYF. The CDR3 DNA reads as TGTGCCAGTAGTCTCGGGACAGGGAGCGGAAACACCATATATTTT.

The chain couples TRBV15 to TRBJ2-3, with TRBD2 identical over 7 bases. CDR3 length: 13 residues. Losses at the gene ends were 6 bases for V and 8 bases for J; bases not matched to a gene: 8. Per germline, CDR1 LNHNV and CDR2 YYDKDF (reference sequence). CDR3 sequence reads: CATRGPPGGTQYF. The CDR3 bases are TGTGCCACCAGAGGTCCCCCGGGAGGTACGCAGTATTTT.

The J gene is TRBJ2-5, the V gene TRBV5-4; D could derive from TRBD1 or TRBD2 (5 bases each). This CDR3 spans 14 amino acids. V was cut by 2 bases and J by 8 bases, with 16 bases left in between. From germline, CDR1 is SGHNT and CDR2 YYREEE (reference sequence). The CDR3 is CASSLVGTSVTQYF. The CDR3 DNA reads TGTGCCAGCAGCTTAGTAGGGACCTCGGTTACCCAGTACTTC. Full variable domain (outside the CDR3, taken from reference TRBV5-4 and TRBJ2-5): ETGVTQSPTHLIKTRGQQVTLRCSSQSGHNTVSWYQQALGQGPQFIFQYYREEENGRGNFPPRFSGLQFPNYSSELNVNALELDDSALYLCASSLVGTSVTQYFGPGTRLLVL.

This clone appeared a few times. The chain joins TRBV7-9 to TRBJ1-1, with TRBD1 matching over 7 bases. There are 13 residues in the CDR3. Germline V CDR1 and CDR2: SEHNR, FQNEAQ (reference sequence). The V segment lost 6 bases and the J segment 6 bases; nucleotides outside the gene matches: 7. The CDR3 region has the DNA TGTGCCAGCAGACCGACAGGGCCTTCTGAAGCTTTCTTT. It translates to CASRPTGPSEAFF.

V is TRBV7-3 and J is TRBJ2-1; 9 positions match TRBD2. The V and J ends lost 5 bases and 8 bases, in that order; junction bases with no gene match: 10. The CDR3 sequence is 15 residues long. From germline, CDR1 is SGHTA and CDR2 FQGTGA. The CDR3 is CASSPGVAGDYEQFF. DNA of the CDR3: TGTGCCAGCAGCCCCGGGGTAGCGGGAGATTATGAGCAGTTCTTC.

The V call is TRBV7-2, the J call TRBJ1-1, with TRBD1 matching 8 bases. CDR1 and CDR2 from the germline V gene are SGHTA and FQGNSA. CDR3 length equals 15 residues. Unmatched junction bases numbered 8, after V lost 4 bases and J lost 4 bases. The CDR3: CASSSQTGVGTEAFF. The CDR3 bases are TGTGCCAGCAGCTCCCAGACAGGGGTCGGCACTGAAGCTTTCTTT.

CDR3 DNA sequence: TGTGCCAGTAGCGAGCGGTCTCAAGAGACCCAGTACTTC. It encodes CASSERSQETQYF. V usage is TRBV19 and J usage is TRBJ2-5; maybe TRBD2 (5 bases). The germline gives CDR1 LNHDA, CDR2 SQIVND (reference sequence). Trimming stripped 6 bases from V and 2 bases from J, with 10 bases between. CDR3 length equals 13 residues.

The rearrangement uses TRBV5-1 and TRBJ2-5; 10 bases match TRBD1. The CDR3 runs 15 residues. V lost 4 bases, J lost 7 bases, and 10 bases stayed unmatched. Germline V gene lookup returns CDR1 SGHRS and CDR2 YFSETQ. This CDR3 is CASSLGTGERGTQYF. For the CDR3, the DNA is TGCGCCAGCAGCCTCGGGACAGGGGAAAGAGGGACCCAGTACTTC.